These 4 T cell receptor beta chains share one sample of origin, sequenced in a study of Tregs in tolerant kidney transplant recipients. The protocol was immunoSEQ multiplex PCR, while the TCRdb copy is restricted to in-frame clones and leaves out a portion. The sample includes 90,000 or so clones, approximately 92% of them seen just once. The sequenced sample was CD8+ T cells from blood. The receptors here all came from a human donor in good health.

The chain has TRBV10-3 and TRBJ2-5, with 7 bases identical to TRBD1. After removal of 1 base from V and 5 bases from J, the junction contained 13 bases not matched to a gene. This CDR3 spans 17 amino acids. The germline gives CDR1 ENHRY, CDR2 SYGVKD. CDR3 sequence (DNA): TGTGCCATCAGTGAGTGGGACAGCCTAAAAAACGGGGAGACCCAGTACTTC. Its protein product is CAISEWDSLKNGETQYF.

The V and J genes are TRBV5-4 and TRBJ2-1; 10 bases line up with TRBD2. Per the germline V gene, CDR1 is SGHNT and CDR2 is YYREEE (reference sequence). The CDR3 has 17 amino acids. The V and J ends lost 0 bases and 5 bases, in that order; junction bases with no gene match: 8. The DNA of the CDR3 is TGTGCCAGCAGCTTGGGAGCGGGAGGGGGAATCCACAATGAGCAGTTCTTC. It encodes CASSLGAGGGIHNEQFF.

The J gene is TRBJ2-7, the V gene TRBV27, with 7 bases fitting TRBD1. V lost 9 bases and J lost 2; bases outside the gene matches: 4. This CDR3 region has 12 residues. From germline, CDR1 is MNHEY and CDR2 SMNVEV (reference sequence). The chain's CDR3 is CASWDSPYEQYF. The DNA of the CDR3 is TGTGCCAGTTGGGACAGCCCCTACGAGCAGTACTTC.

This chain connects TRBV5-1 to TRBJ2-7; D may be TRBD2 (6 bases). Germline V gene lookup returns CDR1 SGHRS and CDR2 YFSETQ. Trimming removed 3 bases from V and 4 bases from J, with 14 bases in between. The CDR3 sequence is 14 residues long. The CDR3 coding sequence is TGCGCCAGCAGCTCCGACCTCGCGGGGTACGAGCAGTACTTC. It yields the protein CASSSDLAGYEQYF.